This T cell receptor beta chain was identified during a study of T cells in Graves' hyperthyroidism and ophthalmopathy (dated by TCRdb to about 2019). Some background on the complete study: Peripheral blood samples were taken at initial diagnosis, before any treatment was given. In roughly six Graves' hyperthyroidism patients, the study also compared T-cell repertoires from thyroid tissue with T-cell repertoires from blood. An independent validation cohort of some 18 hyperthyroidism patients and roughly 16 patients who later progressed to ophthalmopathy tested prospective prediction of ophthalmopathy. Once sampling was done, hyperthyroidism patients were given methimazole at a starting dose of 30 mg daily, whereas ophthalmopathy patients were given high-dose intravenous methylprednisolone. The 100 discovery patients were randomly split 7:3 into training and test sets. TCR Vbeta CDR3 sequencing of approximately 140 peripheral blood samples (fewer than 45 ophthalmopathy, 75 to 80 hyperthyroidism and about 17 progressor patients) is reported in the paper. To identify TCR V-J signatures that set the groups apart, the researchers used a discovery cohort of roughly 100 patients, made up of some 41 with Graves' ophthalmopathy and 57 with stable Graves' hyperthyroidism. Study-level results and caveats: Most expanded thyroid clonotypes (frequency above 0.001) were also found in blood, which suggests that blood repertoires may mirror thyroid immune responses. No statistical method was used to fix the sample size in advance, and group allocation was not hidden from the investigators. In validation, the model predicted progression to ophthalmopathy a median of roughly six months before onset, with over 55% sensitivity and around 76% specificity. A model built on a 13 V-J signature distinguished ophthalmopathy from stable hyperthyroidism, reaching over 85% sensitivity and around 81% specificity in cross-validation and 80%/75% in testing.

The TCR beta CDR3 regions were amplified from RNA transcripts. The TCR CDR3 was subjected to a first round of RT-PCR using the HTBI primer set and the Qiagen OneStep RT-PCR kit. Libraries were constructed in a second round of multiplex PCR, after which size selection and purification were performed. Libraries were sequenced paired-end with 100 bp reads on an Illumina HiSeq2000. The paper's data handling went like this. SOAPnuke was used to process the raw data, throwing out any read that contained adapters or uncalled bases, had a mean Phred below 15, or lacked an exact constant-primer or identifier match. COPE v1.2.5 was used to merge the high-quality paired reads, and each unique nucleotide sequence was defined as a clonotype. Clonotypes were aligned to IMGT TRBV, TRBD and TRBJ reference segments using MiTCR v1.1. The analysis included only V-J combinations with a frequency above 0.0001, which together covered around 99% of the repertoires. A TCS score was defined as the ratio of F50 (clonal expansion) to E x V (chaos), with BLOSUM62-based TCRdist applied between CDR3 peptides within each V-J. Welch's t-statistics and random forest reduced around 520 V-J features to about 13, which were used in a naive Bayes classifier (R e1071). TCRdb reworked the public reads: Q25 trimming with fastp, MiXCR clone assembly, productive beta chains retained. Each record represents a unique CDR3 protein, reported with the most common genes and DNA among its rows. TCRdb assigned the V and J calls; the authors' analysis was not used. A total of around 240,000 distinct CDR3 sequences appear in this sample, about 15% of them only once. The ten largest clonotypes hold more than 25% of the sample.

This clonotype was detected ten times or more. Its antigen has not been determined. Nothing much larger sits one base from this clone, and base qualities are not available. V and J are truncated by 0 bases and 7 bases respectively, leaving an intervening sequence of 12 bases. Via the germline V gene, CDR1 is SGHTA and CDR2 FQGNSA. The cysteine opens and the phenylalanine closes a CDR3 of 14 amino acids. Just the 42-base CDR3 DNA is kept, in frame starting at base 1. In the ophthalmopathy patients, disease was moderately to severely active, with a Clinical Activity Score of 3 or more, a NOSPECS grade of 4 or more, and a duration of less than 3 months. The study excluded patients with uncontrolled infections, other autoimmune diseases, pregnancy or lactation. Clinical symptoms, serum thyroxine and TRAb, thyroid ultrasound, and orbital computed tomography formed the basis for the diagnoses. Ficoll-Paque density gradient centrifugation was used to isolate PBMCs from around 10 ml of fresh peripheral blood. Total RNA was extracted using Trizol reagent, and RNA quality was assessed on an Agilent 2100 Bioanalyzer.

Here the chain combines TRBV7-2 and TRBJ1-1; D gene: possibly TRBD1, on 6 matching bases. This receptor was taken from a woman aged 18-35 years with Graves' ophthalmopathy. Source material: blood. CDR3 sequence: CASSLAGAQGEAFF. The DNA sequence is TGTGCCAGCAGCTTAGCGGGGGCGCAGGGTGAAGCTTTCTTT.